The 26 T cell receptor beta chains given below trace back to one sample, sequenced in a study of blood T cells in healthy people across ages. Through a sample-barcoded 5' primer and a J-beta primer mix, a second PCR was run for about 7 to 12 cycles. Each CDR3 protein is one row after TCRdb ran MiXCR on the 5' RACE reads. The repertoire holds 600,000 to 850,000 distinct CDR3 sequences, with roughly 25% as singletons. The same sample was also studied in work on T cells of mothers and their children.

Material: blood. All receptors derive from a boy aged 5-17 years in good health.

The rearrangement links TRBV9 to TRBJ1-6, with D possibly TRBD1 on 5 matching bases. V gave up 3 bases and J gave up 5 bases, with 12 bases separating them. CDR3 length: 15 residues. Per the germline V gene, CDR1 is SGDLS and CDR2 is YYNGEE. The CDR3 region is CASSGGGADNSPLHF. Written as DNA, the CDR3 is TGTGCCAGCAGCGGGGGAGGGGCCGATAATTCACCCCTCCACTTT.

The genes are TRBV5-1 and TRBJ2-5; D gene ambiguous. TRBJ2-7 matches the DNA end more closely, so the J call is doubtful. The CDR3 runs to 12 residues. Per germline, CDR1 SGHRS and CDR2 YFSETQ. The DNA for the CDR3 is TGCGCCAGGGCGGACCCCTCCTACGAGCAGTACTTC. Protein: CARADPSYEQYF.

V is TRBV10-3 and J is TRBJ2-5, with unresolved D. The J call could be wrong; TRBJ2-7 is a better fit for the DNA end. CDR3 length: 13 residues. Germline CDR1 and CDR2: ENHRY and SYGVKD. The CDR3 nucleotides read TGTGCCATCAGTGTAGACCGCTCCTACGAGCAGTACTTC. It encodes CAISVDRSYEQYF.

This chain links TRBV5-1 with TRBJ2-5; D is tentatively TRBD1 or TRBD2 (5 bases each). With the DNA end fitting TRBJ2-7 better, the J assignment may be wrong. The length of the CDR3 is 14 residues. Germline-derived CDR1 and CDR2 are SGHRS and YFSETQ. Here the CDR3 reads CASSIAQGPYEQYF. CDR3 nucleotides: TGCGCCAGCAGCATTGCGCAGGGACCCTACGAGCAGTACTTC.

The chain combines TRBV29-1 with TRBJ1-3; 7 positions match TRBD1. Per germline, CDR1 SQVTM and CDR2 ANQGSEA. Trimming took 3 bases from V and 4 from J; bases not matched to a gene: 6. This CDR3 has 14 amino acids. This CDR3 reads CSVESTGRGNTIYF. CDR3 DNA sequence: TGCAGCGTTGAGTCGACAGGGAGGGGAAACACCATATATTTT. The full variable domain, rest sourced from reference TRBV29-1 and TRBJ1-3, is SAVISQKPSRDICQRGTSLTIQCQVDSQVTMMFWYRQQPGQSLTLIATANQGSEATYESGFVIDKFPISRPNLTFSTLTVSNMSPEDSSIYLCSVESTGRGNTIYFGEGSWLTVV.

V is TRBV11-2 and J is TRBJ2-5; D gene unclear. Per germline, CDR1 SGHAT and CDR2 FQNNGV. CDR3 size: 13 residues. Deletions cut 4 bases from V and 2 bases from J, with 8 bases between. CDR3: CASSYLTQETQYF. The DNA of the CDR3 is TGTGCCAGCAGCTACCTGACGCAAGAGACCCAGTACTTC. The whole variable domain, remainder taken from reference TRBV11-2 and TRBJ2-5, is EAGVAQSPRYKIIEKRQSVAFWCNPISGHATLYWYQQILGQGPKLLIQFQNNGVVDDSQLPKDRFSAERLKGVDSTLKIQPAKLEDSAVYLCASSYLTQETQYFGPGTRLLVL.

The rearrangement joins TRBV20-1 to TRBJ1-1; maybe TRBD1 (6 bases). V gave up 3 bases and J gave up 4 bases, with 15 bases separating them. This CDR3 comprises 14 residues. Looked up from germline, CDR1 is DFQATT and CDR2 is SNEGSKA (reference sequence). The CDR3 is CSARPRGFSTEAFF. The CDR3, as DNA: TGCAGTGCTAGGCCCAGGGGTTTTAGCACTGAAGCTTTCTTT.

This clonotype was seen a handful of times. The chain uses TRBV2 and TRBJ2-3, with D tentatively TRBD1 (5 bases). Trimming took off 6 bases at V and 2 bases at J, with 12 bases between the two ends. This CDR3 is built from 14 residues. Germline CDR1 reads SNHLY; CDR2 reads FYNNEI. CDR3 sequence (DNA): TGTGCCAGCAGCGCTAGGGGCCTCACAGATACGCAGTATTTT. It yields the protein CASSARGLTDTQYF. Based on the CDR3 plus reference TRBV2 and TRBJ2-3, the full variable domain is EPEVTQTPSHQVTQMGQEVILRCVPISNHLYFYWYRQILGQKVEFLVSFYNNEISEKSEIFDDQFSVERPDGSNFTLKIRSTKLEDSAMYFCASSARGLTDTQYFGPGTRLTVL.

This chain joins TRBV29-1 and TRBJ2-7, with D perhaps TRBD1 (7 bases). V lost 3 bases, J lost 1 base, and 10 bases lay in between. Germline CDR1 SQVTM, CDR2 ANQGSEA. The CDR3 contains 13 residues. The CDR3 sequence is CSVEEGQSYEQYF. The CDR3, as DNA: TGCAGCGTTGAGGAGGGACAGTCCTACGAGCAGTACTTC.

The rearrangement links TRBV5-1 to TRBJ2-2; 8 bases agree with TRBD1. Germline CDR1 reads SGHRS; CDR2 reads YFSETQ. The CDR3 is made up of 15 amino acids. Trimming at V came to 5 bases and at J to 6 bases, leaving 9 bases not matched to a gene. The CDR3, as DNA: TGCGCCAGCAGACCCCCGGACAGGGACTCCGGGGAGCTGTTTTTT. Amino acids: CASRPPDRDSGELFF.

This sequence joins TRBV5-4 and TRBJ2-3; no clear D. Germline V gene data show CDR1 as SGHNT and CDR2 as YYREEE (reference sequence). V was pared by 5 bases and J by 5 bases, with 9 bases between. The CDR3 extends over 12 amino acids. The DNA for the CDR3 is TGTGCCAGCAGTTCGTCGGTAGATACGCAGTATTTT. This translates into CASSSSVDTQYF.

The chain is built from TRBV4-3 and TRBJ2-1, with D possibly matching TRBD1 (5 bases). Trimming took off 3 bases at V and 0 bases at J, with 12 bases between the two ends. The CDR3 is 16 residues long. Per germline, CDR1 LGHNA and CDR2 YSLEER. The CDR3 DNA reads TGCGCCAGCAGCCAGGAAAGACAGAGCTCCTACAATGAGCAGTTCTTC. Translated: CASSQERQSSYNEQFF.

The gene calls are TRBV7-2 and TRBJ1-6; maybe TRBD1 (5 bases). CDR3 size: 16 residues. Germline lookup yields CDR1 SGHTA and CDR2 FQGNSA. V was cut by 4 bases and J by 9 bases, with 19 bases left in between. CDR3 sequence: CASSSLIGEVGSPLHF. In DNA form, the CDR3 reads TGTGCCAGCAGCTCCCTCATAGGGGAAGTTGGTTCACCCCTCCACTTT.

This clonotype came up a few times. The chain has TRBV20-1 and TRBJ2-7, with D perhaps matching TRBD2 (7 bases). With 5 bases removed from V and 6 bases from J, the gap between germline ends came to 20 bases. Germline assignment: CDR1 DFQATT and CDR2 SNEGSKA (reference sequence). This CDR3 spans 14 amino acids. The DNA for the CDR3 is TGCAGTGCTCCCAACATGGGGGGGCGCGGCGAGCAGTACTTC. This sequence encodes CSAPNMGGRGEQYF.

The CDR3 sequence is CASSLPDQPQHF. CDR3 in DNA: TGTGCCAGCTCACTTCCTGATCAGCCCCAGCATTTT. The chain combines TRBV18 with TRBJ1-5; no definite D call. Germline V lookup: CDR1 KGHSH, CDR2 LQKENI. This CDR3 spans 12 amino acids. V shed 4 bases and J shed 5 bases, with 6 bases lying between them. Full variable domain (rest looked up from reference TRBV18 and TRBJ1-5): NAGVMQNPRHLVRRRGQEARLRCSPMKGHSHVYWYRQLPEEGLKFMVYLQKENIIDESGMPKERFSAEFPKEGPSILRIQQVVRGDSAAYFCASSLPDQPQHFGDGTRLSIL.

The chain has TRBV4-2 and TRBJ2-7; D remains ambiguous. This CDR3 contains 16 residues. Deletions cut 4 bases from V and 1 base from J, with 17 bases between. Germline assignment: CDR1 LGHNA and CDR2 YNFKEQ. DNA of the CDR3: TGTGCCAGCAGCCGACCGGAGACAATTGGTTCCTACGAGCAGTACTTC. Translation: CASSRPETIGSYEQYF.

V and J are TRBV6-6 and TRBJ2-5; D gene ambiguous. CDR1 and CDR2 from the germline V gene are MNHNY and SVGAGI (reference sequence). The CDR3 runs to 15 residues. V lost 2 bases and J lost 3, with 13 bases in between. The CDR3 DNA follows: TGTGCCAGCAGTTACGTTCGAGCGCGCGAAGAGACCCAGTACTTC. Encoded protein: CASSYVRAREETQYF.

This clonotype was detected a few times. The CDR3 bases are TGTGCCAGCAGCTTGAGACGGTATGCCCTGTACGAGCAGTACTTC. Translating it yields CASSLRRYALYEQYF. V and J are TRBV5-6 and TRBJ2-7; D gene uncertain. The germline gives CDR1 SGHDT, CDR2 YYEEEE. The V end lost 1 base, the J end lost 4 bases, and 15 bases lay between the germline ends. The length of the CDR3 is 15 residues.

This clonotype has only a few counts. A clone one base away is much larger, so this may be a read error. The CDR3 here is CASTLGTGYGYTF. The CDR3 DNA sequence: TGTGCCAGCACCCTCGGGACAGGCTATGGCTACACCTTC. The V gene is TRBV12-3 or TRBV12-4, the J gene TRBJ1-2; TRBD1 aligns across 8 bases. The V and J ends lost 7 bases and 4 bases, in that order; junction bases with no gene match: 5. This CDR3 comprises 13 residues.

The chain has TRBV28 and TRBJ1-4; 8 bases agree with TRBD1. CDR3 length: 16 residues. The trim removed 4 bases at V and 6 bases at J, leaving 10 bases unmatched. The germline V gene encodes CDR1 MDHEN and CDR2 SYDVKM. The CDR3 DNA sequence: TGTGCCAGCAGTTCAACATATACAGGGGGGGATGAAAAACTGTTTTTT. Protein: CASSSTYTGGDEKLFF.

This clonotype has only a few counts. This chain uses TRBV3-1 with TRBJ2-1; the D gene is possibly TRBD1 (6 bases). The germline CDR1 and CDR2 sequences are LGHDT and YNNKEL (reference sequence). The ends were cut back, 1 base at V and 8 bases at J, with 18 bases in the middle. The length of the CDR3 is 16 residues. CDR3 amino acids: CASSQGRAGDVHEQFF. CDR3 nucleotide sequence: TGTGCCAGCAGCCAAGGGCGAGCAGGGGATGTCCATGAGCAGTTCTTC.

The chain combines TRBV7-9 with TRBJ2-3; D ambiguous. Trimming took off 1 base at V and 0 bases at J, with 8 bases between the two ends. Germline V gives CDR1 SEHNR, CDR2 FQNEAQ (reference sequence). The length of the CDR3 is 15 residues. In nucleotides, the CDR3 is TGTGCCAGCAGCTTAGTCTGGTCAAGCACAGATACGCAGTATTTT. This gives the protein CASSLVWSSTDTQYF.

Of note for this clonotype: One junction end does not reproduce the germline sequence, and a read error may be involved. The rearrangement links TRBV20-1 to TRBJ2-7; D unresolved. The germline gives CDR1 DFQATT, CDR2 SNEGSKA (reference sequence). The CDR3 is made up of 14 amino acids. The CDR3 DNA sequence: TGCAGTGCCCCTGGGTCCCGCTCCTCCTACGAACAGTACTTC. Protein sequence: CSAPGSRSSYEQYF.

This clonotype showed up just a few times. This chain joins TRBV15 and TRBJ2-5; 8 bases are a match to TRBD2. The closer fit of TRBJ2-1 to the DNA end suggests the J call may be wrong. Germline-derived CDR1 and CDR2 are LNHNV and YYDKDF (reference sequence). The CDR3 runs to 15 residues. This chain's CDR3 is CATSRVLAGGYEQFF. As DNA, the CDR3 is TGTGCCACCAGCAGAGTCCTAGCGGGCGGTTATGAGCAGTTCTTC.

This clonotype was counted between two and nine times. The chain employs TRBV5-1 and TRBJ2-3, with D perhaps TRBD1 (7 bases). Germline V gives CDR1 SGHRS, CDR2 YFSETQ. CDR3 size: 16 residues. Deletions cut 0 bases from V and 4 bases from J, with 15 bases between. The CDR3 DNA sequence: TGCGCCAGCAGCTTGGCTTTCCAGGGGGGATCAGATACGCAGTATTTT. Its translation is CASSLAFQGGSDTQYF. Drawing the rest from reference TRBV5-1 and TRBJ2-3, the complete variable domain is KAGVTQTPRYLIKTRGQQVTLSCSPISGHRSVSWYQQTPGQGLQFLFEYFSETQRNKGNFPGRFSGRQFSNSRSEMNVSTLELGDSALYLCASSLAFQGGSDTQYFGPGTRLTVL.

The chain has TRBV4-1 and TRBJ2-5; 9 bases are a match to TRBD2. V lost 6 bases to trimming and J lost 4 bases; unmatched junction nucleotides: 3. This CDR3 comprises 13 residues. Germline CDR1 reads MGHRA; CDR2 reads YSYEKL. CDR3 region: CASRSTSGETQYF. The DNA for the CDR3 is TGCGCCAGCAGGTCGACTAGCGGAGAGACCCAGTACTTC.